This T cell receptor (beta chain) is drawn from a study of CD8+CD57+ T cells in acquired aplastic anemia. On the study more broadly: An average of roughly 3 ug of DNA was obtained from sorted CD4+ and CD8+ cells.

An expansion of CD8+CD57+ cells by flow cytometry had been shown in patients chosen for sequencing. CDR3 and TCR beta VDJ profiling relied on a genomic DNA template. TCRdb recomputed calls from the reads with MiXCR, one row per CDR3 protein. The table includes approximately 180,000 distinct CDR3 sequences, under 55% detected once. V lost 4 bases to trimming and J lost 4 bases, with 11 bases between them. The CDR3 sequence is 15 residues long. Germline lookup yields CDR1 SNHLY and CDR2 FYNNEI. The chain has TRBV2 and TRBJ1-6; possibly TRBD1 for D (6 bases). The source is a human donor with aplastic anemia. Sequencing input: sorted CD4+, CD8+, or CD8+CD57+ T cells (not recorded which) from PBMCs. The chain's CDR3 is CASSAFQGYNSPLHF. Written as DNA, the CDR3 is TGTGCCAGCAGTGCTTTTCAGGGGTATAATTCACCCCTCCACTTT.